The T cell receptor beta chain under discussion was sequenced for a study of CD4 T cells in relation to SARS-CoV-2 and coronaviruses. Study summary: The restricting HLA molecule for shared crossreactive spike epitopes was mapped.

V was shortened by 5 bases and J by 2 bases, with 12 bases between the two germline ends. Germline V CDR1 and CDR2: SEHNR, FQNEAQ (reference sequence). This CDR3 region has 15 residues. Regarding this clone: Its antigen remains unknown.

Before the COVID-19 pandemic, during about 2010-2018, CD4+ T cells were taken from unexposed donors. Isolation of CD4+ T cells took place after nine to ten days in culture. Assay: immunoSEQ multiplex PCR; the TCRdb copy retains only in-frame clones and omits some. The sample carries around 15,000 clones, 80% to 85% recorded once. The receptor comes from a human donor in good health. V and J are TRBV7-9 and TRBJ2-2; no clear D gene. The sample taken for sequencing was CD4+ T cells from PBMCs, cultured in vitro. The CDR3 loop reads CASSLWTVNTGELFF. In DNA, the CDR3 is TGTGCCAGCAGCCTCTGGACGGTTAACACCGGGGAGCTGTTTTTT.